The clone carrying this T cell receptor (beta chain) was seen repeatedly, ten times or more. Before thyroid surgery, none of the patients had received any treatment. V was pared by 2 bases and J by 5 bases, with 16 bases of the junction left unmatched. Looked up from germline, CDR1 is DFQATT and CDR2 is SNEGSKA (reference sequence). This CDR3 is 17 amino acids long. TCRdb reanalyzed the PCR reads with MiXCR. The sample lists 30,000 to 40,000 clones, roughly 19% occurring once. This entry comes from a study of metastatic and nonmetastatic thyroid tumors. About the study: The study looked at repertoires side by side in blood and in tumor or nodule tissue from malignant and benign thyroid patients.

This chain joins TRBV20-1 and TRBJ2-7; 9 bases are shared with TRBD2. The material sequenced was blood. The TCR originated in a male donor with papillary thyroid cancer or a benign thyroid nodule (not recorded which). Some clones in this sample may be carry-over from other donors' samples. CDR3 region: CSARRALGSGGRNEQYF. Here the CDR3 DNA reads TGCAGTGCTAGAAGGGCCCTTGGTAGCGGGGGAAGGAACGAGCAGTACTTC.